The sequence of this T cell receptor (beta chain) was determined in a study of ipilimumab plus nivolumab after autologous stem cell transplantation. Some clones are missing from TCRdb's copy, which holds only in-frame ones; the method was immunoSEQ multiplex PCR. The table has 15,000 or so clones, approximately 75% seen once. The CDR3 loop spans 16 amino acids. CDR1 and CDR2 (germline): MNHEY, SMNVEV (reference sequence). The ends were cut back, 5 bases at V and 0 bases at J, with 11 bases in the middle. In this sample, this clone turned up a few times. Patients received nivolumab 3 mg/kg at weeks 1, 4, 7, 10, then fortnightly to week 26.

The sequence derives from a male donor with primary mediastinal lymphoma. This chain connects TRBV27 to TRBJ1-6; D is unresolved. Sample: PBMCs, taken in a trial of ipilimumab plus nivolumab as post-transplant consolidation. The CDR3 bases are TGTGCCAGCAGTACCCGACTGGGCTCCTATAATTCACCCCTCCACTTT. This gives the protein CASSTRLGSYNSPLHF.